This record concerns one T cell receptor beta chain sequence. Its antigen is unidentified. Sequencing used immunoSEQ multiplex PCR; TCRdb keeps in-frame clones, though not all of them. The data hold about 110,000 clones, with roughly 88% observed a single time. This sample is drawn from a study of cytomegalovirus exposure and HLA in healthy donors. Overall study findings and caveats: Overall, approximately 180 TCR beta chains were annotated as cytomegalovirus-associated. That first-cohort TCR clusters tended to co-occur in the 130 or so validation repertoires was found in a later analysis. Specific recognition of CMV antigens was confirmed in vitro for a few chains (all CMV-associated). The study found most TCR sequences rare, yet found some public TCRs in many donors.

Germline trimming cut 6 bases from V and 0 bases from J; bases unmatched to any gene: 11. Germline assignment: CDR1 SGDLS and CDR2 YYNGEE. CDR3 size: 17 residues. This TCR came from a woman between 18 and 30 years old in good health and CMV-seronegative. The sequenced material came from PBMCs. The V and J genes are TRBV9 and TRBJ2-3, with 9 bases that match TRBD2. CDR3 DNA: TGTGCCAGCATGAGTAGCGGGGGCCCGGCTAGCACAGATACGCAGTATTTT. It yields the protein CASMSSGGPASTDTQYF.